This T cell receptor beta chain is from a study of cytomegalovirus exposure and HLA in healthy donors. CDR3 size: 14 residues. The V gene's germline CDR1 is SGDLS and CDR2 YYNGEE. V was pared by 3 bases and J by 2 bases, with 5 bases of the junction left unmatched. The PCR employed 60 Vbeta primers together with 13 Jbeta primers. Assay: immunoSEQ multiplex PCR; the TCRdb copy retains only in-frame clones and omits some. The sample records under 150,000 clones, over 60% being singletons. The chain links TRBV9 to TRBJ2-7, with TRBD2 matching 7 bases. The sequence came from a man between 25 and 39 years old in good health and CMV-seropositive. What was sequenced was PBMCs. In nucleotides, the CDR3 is TGTGCCAGCAGCGGGCGGGGGTCACCCTACGAGCAGTACTTC. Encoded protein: CASSGRGSPYEQYF.